What follows are 2 T cell receptor beta chains derived from one specimen sequenced in a study of blood T cells in healthy people across ages (dated by TCRdb to the mid-2010s). Library generation was performed with 5' RACE. The instrument was an Illumina HiSeq 2500. A second roughly 6 to 12 cycle PCR used a sample-barcoded 5' primer and a J-beta primer mix. The raw public data were reprocessed by TCRdb itself: fastp quality trimming at Q25, MiXCR clonotype calling, in-frame beta chains only. Every entry covers one CDR3 protein and lists the most common genes and DNA from its rows. This sample has approximately 690,000 distinct CDR3 sequences in its table, and roughly 41% of those were observed once. The ten top clones hold 30% of the sample. Source material: blood. These receptors were taken from a man older than 75 in good health.

This clonotype came up a few times. The chain recombines TRBV7-9 with TRBJ2-3, with D unresolved. CDR1 is SEHNR, CDR2 FQNEAQ, per germline (reference sequence). The CDR3 has 11 residues. Trimming cost V 5 bases and J 4 bases, with 4 bases left between them. For the CDR3, the DNA is TGTGCCAGCAGCCGGTCAGATACGCAGTATTTT. Its protein is CASSRSDTQYF.

The V gene is TRBV7-9, the J gene TRBJ2-5; no reliable D call. The CDR3 contains 15 residues. CDR1 and CDR2 (germline): SEHNR, FQNEAQ (reference sequence). V lost 0 bases to trimming and J lost 2 bases, with 10 bases between them. The CDR3 coding sequence is TGTGCCAGCAGCTTAGCGTTGGCACCTCAAGAGACCCAGTACTTC. Protein product: CASSLALAPQETQYF. The variable domain in full, with the rest retrieved from reference TRBV7-9 and TRBJ2-5, is DTGVSQNPRHKITKRGQNVTFRCDPISEHNRLYWYRQTLGQGPEFLTYFQNEAQLEKSRLLSDRFSAERPKGSFSTLEIQRTEQGDSAMYLCASSLALAPQETQYFGPGTRLLVL.